The T cell receptor beta chain under discussion was sequenced for a study of shared clonotypes between healthy human individuals. Comments on this clone: The antigen is not known.

Study results and limitations: Memory subsets generally showed smaller estimated richness than naive subsets did.

Measured with immunoSEQ multiplex PCR; TCRdb has only the in-frame clones, and not every one. Here the sample spans around 2.5 million clones, 80% to 95% being singletons. CDR1 and CDR2 (germline): MNHEY, SVGAGI. The CDR3 consists of 14 residues. Trimming removed 6 bases at V and 5 bases at J, with 14 bases between. Material for sequencing was naive CD4+ T cells from PBMCs. Specified subset: CD45RA+ positively selected. The chain links TRBV6-5 to TRBJ2-1, with D perhaps TRBD1 (6 bases). The sequence was obtained from a man aged 18 to 30 in good health. Some clones in this sample may be carry-over from other donors' samples. Written as DNA, the CDR3 is TGTGCCAGCAGAACCGGGACACACCACAATGAGCAGTTCTTC. Translation gives CASRTGTHHNEQFF.